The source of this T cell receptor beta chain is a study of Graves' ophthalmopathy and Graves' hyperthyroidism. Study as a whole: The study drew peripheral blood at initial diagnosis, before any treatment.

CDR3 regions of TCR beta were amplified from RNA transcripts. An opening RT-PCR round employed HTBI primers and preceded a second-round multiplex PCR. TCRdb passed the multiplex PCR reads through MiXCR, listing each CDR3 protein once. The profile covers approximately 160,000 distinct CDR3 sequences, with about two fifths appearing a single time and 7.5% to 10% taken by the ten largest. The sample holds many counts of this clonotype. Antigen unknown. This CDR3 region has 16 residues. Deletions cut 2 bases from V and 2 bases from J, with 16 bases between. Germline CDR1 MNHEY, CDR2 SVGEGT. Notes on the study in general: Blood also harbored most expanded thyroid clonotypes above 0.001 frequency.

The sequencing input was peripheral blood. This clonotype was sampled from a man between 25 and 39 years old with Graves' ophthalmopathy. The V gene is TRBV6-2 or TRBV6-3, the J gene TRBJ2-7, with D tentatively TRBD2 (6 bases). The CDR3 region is CASSYVTSGVTYEQYF. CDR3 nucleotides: TGTGCCAGCAGTTACGTCACGTCGGGGGTTACCTACGAGCAGTACTTC.